One and the same sample provided the 25 T cell receptor beta chains below, sequenced in a study of technical replicates of blood from several donors. Libraries were prepared by immunoSEQ multiplex PCR; TCRdb keeps only in-frame clonotypes and omits some of them. The repertoire has more than 65,000 clones, about 93% of them found once; the top ten carry 0.3% to 0.45%. The sequenced sample consisted of T cells isolated from PBMCs. Source of these receptors: a human donor in good health.

The V and J genes are TRBV7-8 and TRBJ2-1, with a possible D match to TRBD2 (6 bases). The CDR3 is 15 residues long. Germline values: CDR1 SGHVS, CDR2 FQNEAQ. V was clipped by 1 base and J by 7 bases, with 14 bases between them. DNA of the CDR3: TGTGCCAGCAGCTTAGTAGATAGCGGAGGGAATGAGCAGTTCTTC. Protein: CASSLVDSGGNEQFF. The whole variable domain, filled in from reference TRBV7-8 and TRBJ2-1, reads GAGVSQSPRYKVAKRGQDVALRCDPISGHVSLFWYQQALGQGPEFLTYFQNEAQLDKSGLPSDRFFAERPEGSVSTLKIQRTQQEDSAVYLCASSLVDSGGNEQFFGPGTRLTVL.

CDR3 nucleotides: TGCGCCAGCAGCCACACCAGACAGTCCCAAGAGACCCAGTACTTC. This codes for CASSHTRQSQETQYF. This chain connects TRBV5-1 to TRBJ2-5, with D possibly TRBD1 on 5 matching bases. Trimming removed 4 bases from V and 1 base from J, with 14 bases in between. Germline V lookup: CDR1 SGHRS, CDR2 YFSETQ. This CDR3 is built from 15 residues. The whole variable domain, filled in from reference TRBV5-1 and TRBJ2-5, reads KAGVTQTPRYLIKTRGQQVTLSCSPISGHRSVSWYQQTPGQGLQFLFEYFSETQRNKGNFPGRFSGRQFSNSRSEMNVSTLELGDSALYLCASSHTRQSQETQYFGPGTRLLVL.

This sequence joins TRBV11-2 and TRBJ2-2; TRBD2 aligns across 10 bases. V was clipped by 6 bases and J by 5 bases; unmatched bases: 6. The CDR3 spans 15 residues. CDR1 and CDR2 from the germline V gene are SGHAT and FQNNGV. CDR3 nucleotides: TGTGCCAGCAGTCCAGCGGGAGGGTATACCGGGGAGCTGTTTTTT. It specifies CASSPAGGYTGELFF.

For the CDR3, the DNA is TGTGCCAGCAGCTATGACAGGAATTATGGCTACACCTTC. Translating it yields CASSYDRNYGYTF. The chain uses TRBV7-9 and TRBJ1-2; D is possibly TRBD1 (6 bases). The germline gives CDR1 SEHNR, CDR2 FQNEAQ (reference sequence). Between the trimmed V and J ends, which lost 4 bases and 5 bases, there was a span of 11 bases. The CDR3 covers 13 residues.

This chain connects TRBV9 to TRBJ2-5; D unresolved. V gave up 3 bases and J gave up 5 bases, with 11 bases separating them. The CDR3 sequence is 13 residues long. Germline V gene lookup returns CDR1 SGDLS and CDR2 YYNGEE. CDR3 in amino acids: CASSALGRETQYF. The CDR3 region has the DNA TGTGCCAGCAGCGCCCTAGGAAGGGAGACCCAGTACTTC.

The chain carries TRBV19 and TRBJ2-7, with unresolved D. The germline V and J ends were trimmed by 6 bases and 0 bases, with 18 bases remaining between them. The CDR3 contains 16 residues. Germline V gene lookup returns CDR1 LNHDA and CDR2 SQIVND (reference sequence). CDR3 amino acids: CASSLRSPLSSYEQYF. The CDR3 nucleotides read TGTGCCAGTAGCCTGAGGTCCCCTCTGAGCTCCTACGAGCAGTACTTC.

This chain joins TRBV7-6 and TRBJ2-1; 11 nucleotides line up with TRBD2. Per the germline V gene, CDR1 is SGHVS and CDR2 is FNYEAQ. Trimming at V came to 0 bases and at J to 5 bases, leaving 6 bases not matched to a gene. The CDR3 sequence is 17 residues long. CDR3: CASSLALTSGINNEQFF. The CDR3 nucleotides are TGTGCCAGCAGCTTAGCCTTGACTAGCGGGATAAACAATGAGCAGTTCTTC.

The chain is built from TRBV27 and TRBJ2-1; 8 bases fit TRBD2. From germline, CDR1 is MNHEY and CDR2 SMNVEV (reference sequence). Trimming removed 0 bases from V and 9 bases from J; junction bases left unmatched: 7. The CDR3 loop spans 15 amino acids. CDR3 coding DNA: TGTGCCAGCAGTTTATCAGCGGGAGCATCTGGTGAGCAGTTCTTC. Translated, it gives CASSLSAGASGEQFF.

This clone was recorded only once. The rearrangement uses TRBV19 and TRBJ1-5; possibly TRBD1 for D (6 bases). V was shortened by 5 bases and J by 5 bases, with 16 bases between the two germline ends. Per germline, CDR1 LNHDA and CDR2 SQIVND (reference sequence). The CDR3 covers 15 residues. CDR3 protein: CASSDLTGYDQPQHF. The CDR3, as DNA: TGTGCCAGTAGTGATCTAACAGGGTATGATCAGCCCCAGCATTTT.

The chain uses TRBV9 and TRBJ2-2; a weak D match, TRBD1 (5 bases). Trimming stripped 3 bases from V and 5 bases from J, with 14 bases between. This CDR3 has 15 amino acids. CDR1 is SGDLS and CDR2 is YYNGEE in the germline V gene. CDR3 coding DNA: TGTGCCAGCAGCGGAAGGCAGGGCCGAACCGGGGAGCTGTTTTTT. It translates to CASSGRQGRTGELFF.

The rearrangement links TRBV5-1 to TRBJ1-2; D remains ambiguous. V was shortened by 0 bases and J by 5 bases, with 14 bases between the two germline ends. Germline lookup yields CDR1 SGHRS and CDR2 YFSETQ. The CDR3 runs to 15 residues. The DNA for the CDR3 is TGCGCCAGCAGCTTGGCCCCTCCTATGTCGTATGGCTACACCTTC. Translated, it gives CASSLAPPMSYGYTF.

V usage is TRBV4-1 and J usage is TRBJ1-1; 8 positions agree with TRBD1. Germline V lookup: CDR1 MGHRA, CDR2 YSYEKL. The trim removed 1 base at V and 3 bases at J, leaving 7 bases unmatched. The CDR3 is 16 residues long. The DNA for the CDR3 is TGCGCCAGCAGCCAAGCAGGTAGGACAGGGTACACTGAAGCTTTCTTT. Protein product: CASSQAGRTGYTEAFF.

J is TRBJ1-2 and V is TRBV25-1, with D possibly matching TRBD1 (6 bases). This CDR3 has 13 residues. The germline V gene encodes CDR1 MGHDK and CDR2 SYGVNS. V was trimmed by 6 bases and J by 8 bases, leaving 16 bases between them. CDR3 in DNA: TGTGCCAGCAGAGGGTCAGGGGAGGGCGGCTACACCTTC. Translation gives CASRGSGEGGYTF.

The sample holds a few counts of this clone. The conserved phenylalanine or tryptophan normally closing the CDR3 is absent here, so this likely arose from a read error. The DNA is omitted, as the CDR3 cannot be located on it reliably, and the CDR3 follows TCRdb's listing. The chain employs TRBV27 and TRBJ1-2; the table's D gene call, TRBD1, was not cross checked with the DNA. Germline CDR1 and CDR2: MNHEY and SMNVEV (reference sequence). The CDR3 is 9 amino acids in total, end residues counted. This chain's CDR3 is CARQDRVEV.

The rearrangement joins TRBV19 to TRBJ2-1; 7 bases map to TRBD1. CDR1 and CDR2 from the germline V gene are LNHDA and SQIVND (reference sequence). The CDR3 spans 16 residues. V lost 4 bases to trimming and J lost 0 bases; unmatched junction nucleotides: 6. CDR3 region: CASSKTGSHSYNEQFF. The CDR3 coding sequence is TGTGCCAGTAGTAAGACAGGGAGTCACTCCTACAATGAGCAGTTCTTC.

The chain uses TRBV5-1 and TRBJ2-1; 7 positions match TRBD1. The CDR3 loop spans 15 amino acids. CDR1 and CDR2 (germline): SGHRS, YFSETQ. V lost 2 bases, J lost 1 base, and 3 bases stayed unmatched. DNA for the CDR3: TGCGCCAGCAGCTTTACAGGGGAGTCCTACAATGAGCAGTTCTTC. Translated, it gives CASSFTGESYNEQFF.

The chain is built from TRBV12-5 and TRBJ2-1; weak D call: TRBD2 (6 bases). V dropped 8 bases and J dropped 7 bases, with 15 bases sitting between them. Germline CDR1 and CDR2: LGHNT and FRNRAP. This CDR3 is built from 13 residues. The CDR3 DNA reads TGTGCTAGTATACCGGGAGCTGAGAATGAGCAGTTCTTC. Translating it yields CASIPGAENEQFF.

The chain combines TRBV27 with TRBJ2-1, with 8 bases identical to TRBD1. The V and J ends lost 5 bases and 5 bases, in that order; junction bases with no gene match: 5. This CDR3 has 14 residues. Germline loops: CDR1 MNHEY, CDR2 SMNVEV (reference sequence). CDR3: CASSLGQGDNEQFF. The DNA for the CDR3 is TGTGCCAGCAGTCTCGGACAGGGCGACAATGAGCAGTTCTTC.

V usage is TRBV9 and J usage is TRBJ2-7; maybe TRBD2 (7 bases). V was clipped by 3 bases and J by 4 bases, with 26 bases between them. The CDR3 is 18 amino acids. Germline V gene lookup returns CDR1 SGDLS and CDR2 YYNGEE. The CDR3 region is CASSGGHREGREPYEQYF. For the CDR3, the DNA is TGTGCCAGCAGCGGTGGACACAGGGAGGGGCGGGAGCCATACGAGCAGTACTTC.

V and J are TRBV11-2 and TRBJ2-3; TRBD1 is a possible D gene (7 bases). V lost 9 bases and J lost 0, with 19 bases in between. Germline lookup yields CDR1 SGHAT and CDR2 FQNNGV. This CDR3 has 16 residues. CDR3 DNA sequence: TGTGCCAGTCGACAGGGACGGGAGACTAGCACAGATACGCAGTATTTT. This encodes CASRQGRETSTDTQYF.

The chain uses TRBV25-1 and TRBJ2-7; 11 bases are a match to TRBD1. This CDR3 is 14 amino acids long. Germline loops: CDR1 MGHDK, CDR2 SYGVNS. Losses at the gene ends were 5 bases for V and 2 bases for J; bases not matched to a gene: 2. Written as DNA, the CDR3 is TGTGCCAGCAGTCTGGGACAGGGGGCCTACGAGCAGTACTTC. Its protein is CASSLGQGAYEQYF.

This chain connects TRBV19 to TRBJ1-2, with a weak D call TRBD1 (6 bases). V dropped 7 bases and J dropped 6 bases, with 18 bases sitting between them. Looked up from germline, CDR1 is LNHDA and CDR2 is SQIVND (reference sequence). The CDR3 runs 14 residues. CDR3 in DNA: TGTGCCAGTACCGACCTACAGGGATACCATGGCTACACCTTC. Translation gives CASTDLQGYHGYTF.

The chain carries TRBV4-3 and TRBJ1-1; D unclear. From germline, CDR1 is LGHNA and CDR2 YSLEER. The length of the CDR3 is 15 residues. V was shortened by 0 bases and J by 3 bases, with 11 bases between the two germline ends. DNA for the CDR3: TGCGCCAGCAGCCAAGAACCGAGACGGGACACTGAAGCTTTCTTT. Translating it yields CASSQEPRRDTEAFF.

The chain employs TRBV2 and TRBJ2-7, with D maybe TRBD1 (6 bases). The germline V and J ends were trimmed by 0 bases and 3 bases, with 12 bases remaining between them. Germline CDR1 SNHLY, CDR2 FYNNEI. This CDR3 comprises 15 residues. Here the CDR3 DNA reads TGTGCCAGCAGTGAAGCGCCGGGACACTACTACGAGCAGTACTTC. The encoded protein is CASSEAPGHYYEQYF.

This chain connects TRBV6-1 to TRBJ2-2, with TRBD1 identical over 7 bases. Germline-derived CDR1 and CDR2 are MNHNS and SASEGT. The J segment lost 2 bases and the V segment lost 8 bases, leaving 8 bases of the junction unmatched. The CDR3 loop spans 15 amino acids. This chain's CDR3 is CASLIGTVNTGELFF. In DNA, the CDR3 is TGTGCCAGCCTCATTGGGACAGTTAACACCGGGGAGCTGTTTTTT.